This TCR beta chain was identified during a study of cytomegalovirus exposure and HLA in healthy donors. The CDR3 totals 15 residues. The junction had 4 bases not matched to a gene; V was cut back by 0 bases and J by 3 bases. Germline-derived CDR1 and CDR2 are MNHEY and SMNVEV (reference sequence). The study's findings and limits: A later look showed TCR association rates differing by HLA locus, highest for DRB1 and lowest for HLA-C. Later analysis identified a missense DCLRE1C variant that was linked to TCR beta V- and J-gene trimming. For most TCR sequences rarity was the rule, although some public TCRs occurred in many donors.

With respect to this clone: The antigen remains unidentified.

PCR was performed using 60 Vbeta and 13 Jbeta primers. The table came from immunoSEQ multiplex PCR; TCRdb's copy has only in-frame clones and leaves some out. The table records 65,000 to 100,000 clones, about three quarters of them present only once. This receptor was identified in a female donor in good health and CMV-seronegative. V gene TRBV27 combines with J gene TRBJ1-1, with 7 bases lining up with TRBD1. Sequencing was carried out using PBMCs. This CDR3 is CASSLSTGLDTEAFF. In DNA, the CDR3 is TGTGCCAGCAGTTTATCGACAGGGCTTGACACTGAAGCTTTCTTT.